This paragraph covers one T cell receptor (beta chain) sequence. Its antigen is not identified. The investigators amplified TCR beta CDR3 regions from RNA transcripts. Researchers ran a first-round RT-PCR on the TCR CDR3 using the HTBI primer set. TCRdb fed the multiplex PCR reads into MiXCR, producing one record per CDR3 protein. The data hold a few hundred thousand distinct CDR3 sequences, with 15% to 20% observed a single time. Diagnostic decisions used clinical symptoms, serum thyroxine and TRAb, thyroid ultrasound and orbital computed tomography. Fresh peripheral blood, around 9.5 ml, yielded the PBMCs. This sample stems from a study of T cells in Graves' hyperthyroidism and ophthalmopathy. Regarding the study as a whole: A model of 13 V-J pairs discriminated ophthalmopathy from stable hyperthyroidism.

The specimen was blood. The TCR was taken from a man between 18 and 29 years old with Graves' ophthalmopathy.

CDR3 residues: CASSSTDQGQNTGELFF. CDR3 bases: TGTGCCAGCAGCTCAACCGACCAAGGACAGAACACCGGGGAGCTGTTTTTT. This sequence joins TRBV7-9 and TRBJ2-2; D perhaps matches TRBD1 (5 bases). Germline CDR1 reads SEHNR; CDR2 reads FQNEAQ (reference sequence). The CDR3 has 17 residues. Trimming pared 4 bases from V and 1 base from J, leaving 16 bases between.